The clone carrying this T cell receptor beta chain has only a few counts. Its target is not known. The entry originates in a study of T cells after yellow fever vaccination. In the study overall: With SMART-Seq v4 Ultra Low Input, the fractions containing low cell numbers were prepared. Study conclusions and caveats: Post-booster reappearance was seen for most primary-vaccination clones (just over 95% CD4, around 90% CD8). From the bulk population, abundant clonotypes could contaminate and appear within FACS-sorted repertoires.

Template-switching 5'RACE yielded the TCR cDNA; a universal primer site and UMIs were added in the process. MiXCR was run by TCRdb on the 5' RACE reads, yielding one entry per CDR3 protein. The data hold about 340,000 distinct CDR3 sequences, with about 12% observed a single time. This CDR3 is built from 14 residues. CDR1 is MNHNS, CDR2 SASEGT, per germline. The ends were cut back, 4 bases at V and 2 bases at J, with 8 bases in the middle. This chain connects TRBV6-1 to TRBJ2-2; D unresolved. The receptor was derived from a man younger than 35 who received the YFV17D yellow fever vaccine. Sequencing used CD4+ T cells sorted from PBMCs, obtained 15 days after the yellow fever booster vaccination. CDR3 sequence reads: CASSAGPNTGELFF. The CDR3 nucleotides are TGTGCCAGCAGTGCCGGTCCTAACACCGGGGAGCTGTTTTTT.